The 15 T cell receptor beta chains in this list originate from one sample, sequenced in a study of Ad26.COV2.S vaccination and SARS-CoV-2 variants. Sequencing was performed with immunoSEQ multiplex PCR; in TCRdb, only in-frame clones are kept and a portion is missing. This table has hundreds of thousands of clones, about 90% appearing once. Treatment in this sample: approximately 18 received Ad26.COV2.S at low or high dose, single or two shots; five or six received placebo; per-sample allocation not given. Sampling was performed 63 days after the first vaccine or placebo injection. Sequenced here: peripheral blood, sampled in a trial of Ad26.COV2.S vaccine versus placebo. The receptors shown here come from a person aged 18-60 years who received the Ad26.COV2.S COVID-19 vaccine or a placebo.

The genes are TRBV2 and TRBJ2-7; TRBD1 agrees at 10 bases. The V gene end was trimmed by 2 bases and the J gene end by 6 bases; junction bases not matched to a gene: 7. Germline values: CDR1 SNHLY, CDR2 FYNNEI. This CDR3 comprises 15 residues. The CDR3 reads CASSESRQGAGEQYF. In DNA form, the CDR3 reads TGTGCCAGCAGTGAATCGCGACAGGGGGCAGGCGAGCAGTACTTC. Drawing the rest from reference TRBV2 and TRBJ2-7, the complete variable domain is EPEVTQTPSHQVTQMGQEVILRCVPISNHLYFYWYRQILGQKVEFLVSFYNNEISEKSEIFDDQFSVERPDGSNFTLKIRSTKLEDSAMYFCASSESRQGAGEQYFGPGTRLTVT.

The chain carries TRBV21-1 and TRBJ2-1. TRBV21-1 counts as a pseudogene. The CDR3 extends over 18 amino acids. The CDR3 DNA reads TGTGCCAGCAGCAAAGGCTTCCCTGGACCGAATACCTACAATGAGCAGTTCTTC. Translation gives CASSKGFPGPNTYNEQFF.

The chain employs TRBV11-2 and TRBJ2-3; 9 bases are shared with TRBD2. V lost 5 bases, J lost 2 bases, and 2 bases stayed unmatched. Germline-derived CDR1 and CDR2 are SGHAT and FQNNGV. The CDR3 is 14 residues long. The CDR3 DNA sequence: TGTGCCAGCAGCCAGGGACTAGCCACAGATACGCAGTATTTT. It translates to CASSQGLATDTQYF. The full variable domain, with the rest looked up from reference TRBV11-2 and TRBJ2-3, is EAGVAQSPRYKIIEKRQSVAFWCNPISGHATLYWYQQILGQGPKLLIQFQNNGVVDDSQLPKDRFSAERLKGVDSTLKIQPAKLEDSAVYLCASSQGLATDTQYFGPGTRLTVL.

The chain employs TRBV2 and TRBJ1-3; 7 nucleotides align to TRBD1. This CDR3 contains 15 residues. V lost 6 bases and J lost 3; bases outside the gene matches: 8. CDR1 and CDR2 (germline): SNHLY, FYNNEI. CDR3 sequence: CASSAVRTGGNTIYF. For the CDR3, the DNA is TGTGCCAGCAGCGCGGTGAGGACAGGTGGAAACACCATATATTTT.

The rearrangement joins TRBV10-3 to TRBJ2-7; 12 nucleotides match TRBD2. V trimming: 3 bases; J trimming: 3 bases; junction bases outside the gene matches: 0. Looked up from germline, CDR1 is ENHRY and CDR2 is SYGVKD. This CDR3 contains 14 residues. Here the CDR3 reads CAISELAGGYEQYF. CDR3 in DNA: TGTGCCATCAGTGAACTAGCGGGGGGCTACGAGCAGTACTTC.

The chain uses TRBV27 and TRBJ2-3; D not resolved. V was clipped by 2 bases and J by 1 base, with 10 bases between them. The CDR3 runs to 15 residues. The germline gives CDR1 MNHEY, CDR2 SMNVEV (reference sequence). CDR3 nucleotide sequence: TGTGCCAGCAGTTTACGCAACCGGGGCACAGATACGCAGTATTTT. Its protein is CASSLRNRGTDTQYF.

The CDR3 region is CASSLVGGEYGYTF. The CDR3 region has the DNA TGTGCCAGCAGCTTAGTTGGGGGAGAATATGGCTACACCTTC. The V call is TRBV7-2, the J call TRBJ1-2; weak D call: TRBD1 (5 bases). The CDR3 length is 14 residues. V was trimmed by 1 base and J by 5 bases, leaving 11 bases between them. The germline gives CDR1 SGHTA, CDR2 FQGNSA.

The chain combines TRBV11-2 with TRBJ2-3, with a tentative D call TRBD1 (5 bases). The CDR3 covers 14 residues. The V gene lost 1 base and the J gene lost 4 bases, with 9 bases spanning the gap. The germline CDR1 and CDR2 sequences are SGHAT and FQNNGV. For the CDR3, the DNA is TGTGCCAGCAGCTTAGTAGGGGCTGCAGATACGCAGTATTTT. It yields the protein CASSLVGAADTQYF.

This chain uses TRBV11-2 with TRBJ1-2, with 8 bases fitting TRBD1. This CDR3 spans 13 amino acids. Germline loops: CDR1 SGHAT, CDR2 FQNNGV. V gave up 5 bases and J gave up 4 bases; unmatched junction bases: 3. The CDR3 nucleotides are TGTGCCAGCAGCCGGACAGGGACCTATGGCTACACCTTC. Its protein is CASSRTGTYGYTF.

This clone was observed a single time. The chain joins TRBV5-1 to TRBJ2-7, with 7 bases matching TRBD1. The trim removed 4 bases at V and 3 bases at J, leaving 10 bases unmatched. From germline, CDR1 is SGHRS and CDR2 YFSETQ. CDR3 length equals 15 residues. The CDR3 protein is CASSPTGPLGYEQYF. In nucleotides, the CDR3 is TGCGCCAGCAGCCCGACAGGGCCACTAGGCTACGAGCAGTACTTC.

CDR3 in amino acids: CASSFPRGYNEQFF. The DNA of the CDR3 is TGTGCCAGCAGCTTTCCGAGGGGATACAATGAGCAGTTCTTC. The rearrangement uses TRBV7-3 and TRBJ2-1, with D perhaps given as TRBD1 or TRBD2 (5 bases each). With 3 bases removed from V and 4 bases from J, the gap between germline ends came to 10 bases. CDR3 length: 14 residues. From germline, CDR1 is SGHTA and CDR2 FQGTGA.

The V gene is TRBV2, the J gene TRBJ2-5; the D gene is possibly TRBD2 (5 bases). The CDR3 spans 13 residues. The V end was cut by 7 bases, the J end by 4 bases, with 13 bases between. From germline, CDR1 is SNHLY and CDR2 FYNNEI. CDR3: CASTKGGRETQYF. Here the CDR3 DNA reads TGTGCCAGCACCAAGGGTGGGAGAGAGACCCAGTACTTC.

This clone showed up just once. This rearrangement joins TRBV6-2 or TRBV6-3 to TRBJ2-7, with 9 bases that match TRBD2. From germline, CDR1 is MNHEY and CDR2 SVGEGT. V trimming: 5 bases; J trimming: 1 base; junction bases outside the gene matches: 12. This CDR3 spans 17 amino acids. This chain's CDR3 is CASSRAASGTGSYEQYF. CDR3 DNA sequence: TGTGCCAGCAGTCGGGCGGCTAGCGGGACGGGATCCTACGAGCAGTACTTC.

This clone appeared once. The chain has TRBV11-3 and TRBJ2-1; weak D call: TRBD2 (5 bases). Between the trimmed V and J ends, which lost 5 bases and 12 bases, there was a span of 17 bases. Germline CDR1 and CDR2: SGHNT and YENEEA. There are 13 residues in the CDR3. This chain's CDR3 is CASSPRSGNGQFF. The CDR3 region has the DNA TGTGCCAGCAGCCCCCGGTCGGGGAACGGGCAGTTCTTC.

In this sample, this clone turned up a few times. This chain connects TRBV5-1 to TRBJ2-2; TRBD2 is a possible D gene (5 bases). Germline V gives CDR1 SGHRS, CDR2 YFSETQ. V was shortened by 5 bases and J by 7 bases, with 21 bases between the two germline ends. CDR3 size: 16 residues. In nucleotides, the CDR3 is TGCGCCAGCAGTACGGCGGGCCCTGATGCGGGCGGGGAGCTGTTTTTT. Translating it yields CASSTAGPDAGGELFF.